This T cell receptor beta chain is from a study of post-analysis software for immune sequencing data. Trimming cost V 2 bases and J 2 bases; bases outside gene matches: 4. The CDR3 contains 14 residues. The V gene's germline CDR1 is DFQATT and CDR2 SNEGSKA (reference sequence). Only a few counts were recorded for this clonotype. Its target is not known. Researchers reported that TCR beta cDNA libraries carried unique molecular identifiers. Starting from around 1 to 10 million T cells, the study yielded 500,000 or so cDNA molecules. In TCRdb, the PCR reads were re-called with MiXCR into one record per CDR3 protein. The sample holds roughly 540,000 distinct CDR3 sequences, about a third seen once. General observations from the study: Multiple sclerosis patients showed significantly lower normalized Chao1 diversity than controls did. Co-batched samples clustered tightly together by F measure. Patients carried roughly 5 TRBV segments more frequently than controls did, and TRBV5-6, TRBV5-1 and TRBV20-1 were among them.

The TCR comes from a girl aged 2 to 17 with multiple sclerosis. The sample consisted of blood. V is TRBV20-1 and J is TRBJ2-7; 9 nucleotides align to TRBD2. CDR3 nucleotide sequence: TGCAGTGCTAGAATTGAGCGGGGGGCCTACGAGCAGTACTTC. It specifies CSARIERGAYEQYF.